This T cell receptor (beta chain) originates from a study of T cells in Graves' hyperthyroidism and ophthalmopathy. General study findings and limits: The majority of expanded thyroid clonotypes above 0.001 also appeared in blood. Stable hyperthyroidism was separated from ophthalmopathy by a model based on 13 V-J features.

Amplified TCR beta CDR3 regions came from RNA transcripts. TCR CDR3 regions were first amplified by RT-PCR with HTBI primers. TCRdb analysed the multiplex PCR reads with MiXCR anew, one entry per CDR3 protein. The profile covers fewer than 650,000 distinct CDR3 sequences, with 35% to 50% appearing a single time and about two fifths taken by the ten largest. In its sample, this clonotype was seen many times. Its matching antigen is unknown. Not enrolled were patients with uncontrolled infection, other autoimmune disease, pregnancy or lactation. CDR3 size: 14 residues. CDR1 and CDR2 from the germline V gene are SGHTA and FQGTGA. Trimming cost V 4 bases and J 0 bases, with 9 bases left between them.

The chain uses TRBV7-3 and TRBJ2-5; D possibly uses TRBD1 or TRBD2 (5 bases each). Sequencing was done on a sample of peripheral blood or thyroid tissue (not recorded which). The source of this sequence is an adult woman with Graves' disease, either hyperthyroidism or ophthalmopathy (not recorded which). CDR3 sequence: CASSSGAHQETQYF. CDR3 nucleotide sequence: TGTGCCAGCAGCTCCGGGGCACACCAAGAGACCCAGTACTTC.